Below are 14 T cell receptor beta chains sequenced from a single sample in a study of cytomegalovirus exposure and HLA in healthy donors. The PCR employed 60 Vbeta primers together with 13 Jbeta primers. Data came from immunoSEQ multiplex PCR; TCRdb stores just in-frame clones and leaves some out. Among roughly 120,000 clones listed, 15% to 17% were seen once. Sequencing input: PBMCs. These receptors came from a woman aged 18 to 35 in good health and CMV-seronegative.

This clone was found a few times. DNA for the CDR3: TGTGCCAGCAGTTTGAACAGGGGGCGCCTTGAAGCTTTCTTT. This translates into CASSLNRGRLEAFF. The chain employs TRBV27 and TRBJ1-1; TRBD1 aligns across 9 bases. The CDR3 sequence is 14 residues long. Trimming cost V 3 bases and J 7 bases; bases outside gene matches: 6. The germline CDR1 and CDR2 sequences are MNHEY and SMNVEV (reference sequence).

This clone was recorded a few times. The chain joins TRBV28 to TRBJ1-6, with a possible D match to TRBD1 (6 bases). The CDR3 is 15 amino acids. The V end lost 5 bases, the J end lost 8 bases, and 16 bases lay between the germline ends. Germline V gene data show CDR1 as MDHEN and CDR2 as SYDVKM. The CDR3 protein is CASSPPAGAHSPLHF. The CDR3 coding sequence is TGTGCCAGCAGTCCCCCGGCAGGGGCTCATTCACCCCTCCACTTT.

The rearrangement links TRBV7-9 to TRBJ1-4; 7 bases fit TRBD1. Trimming removed 1 base from V and 2 bases from J; junction bases left unmatched: 1. This CDR3 has 15 residues. Per the germline V gene, CDR1 is SEHNR and CDR2 is FQNEAQ (reference sequence). The CDR3 loop is CASSLGQGTNEKLFF. DNA of the CDR3: TGTGCCAGCAGCTTAGGACAGGGTACTAATGAAAAACTGTTTTTT. The full variable domain, in which reference TRBV7-9 and TRBJ1-4 provide the parts outside the CDR3, is DTGVSQNPRHKITKRGQNVTFRCDPISEHNRLYWYRQTLGQGPEFLTYFQNEAQLEKSRLLSDRFSAERPKGSFSTLEIQRTEQGDSAMYLCASSLGQGTNEKLFFGSGTQLSVL.

J is TRBJ2-3 and V is TRBV19; TRBD2 matches 12 bases. Germline CDR1 is LNHDA and CDR2 is SQIVND (reference sequence). The CDR3 sequence is 17 residues long. The V segment lost 3 bases and the J segment 5 bases; nucleotides outside the gene matches: 9. The CDR3 spells CASSIPLLAGGEDTQYF. The CDR3 bases are TGTGCCAGTAGTATTCCCCTACTAGCGGGGGGAGAAGATACGCAGTATTTT.

In its sample, this clone was seen a few times. The genes are TRBV5-4 and TRBJ2-5; D possibly corresponds to TRBD1 (5 bases). CDR1 SGHNT and CDR2 YYREEE come from the germline V gene (reference sequence). The V and J ends lost 0 bases and 1 base respectively, with 7 bases between them. This CDR3 comprises 14 residues. The DNA for the CDR3 is TGTGCCAGCAGCTTGGACAGGCCCCAAGAGACCCAGTACTTC. It is translated as CASSLDRPQETQYF.

Written as DNA, the CDR3 is TGTGCCAGCAGCTTAGGGAGCGGGCTCACCTACGAGCAGTACTTC. This translates into CASSLGSGLTYEQYF. The genes are TRBV7-2 and TRBJ2-7; tentatively, D is TRBD2 (6 bases). Germline V CDR1 and CDR2: SGHTA, FQGNSA. This CDR3 spans 15 amino acids. With 1 base removed from V and 2 bases from J, the gap between germline ends came to 12 bases.

The chain uses TRBV4-2 and TRBJ1-4, with D perhaps TRBD1 (6 bases). CDR1 is LGHNA and CDR2 is YNFKEQ in the germline V gene. V lost 0 bases to trimming and J lost 3 bases, with 14 bases between them. This CDR3 has 17 amino acids. The CDR3 protein is CASSQDKGGRANEKLFF. In DNA, the CDR3 is TGTGCCAGCAGCCAAGATAAAGGGGGACGGGCTAATGAAAAACTGTTTTTT.

This clone was detected a few times. This chain connects TRBV5-4 to TRBJ1-2, with D perhaps TRBD1 (6 bases). The CDR3 consists of 15 residues. V lost 1 base to trimming and J lost 8 bases, with 18 bases between them. In germline, CDR1 is SGHNT, CDR2 YYREEE (reference sequence). In DNA form, the CDR3 reads TGTGCCAGCAGCTTGAGGACAGCAACAAACCAGGGCTACACCTTC. Translating gives CASSLRTATNQGYTF.

In its sample, this clone was seen a few times. This chain links TRBV30 with TRBJ2-3; 14 nucleotides line up with TRBD2. The germline V gene has CDR1 GTSNPN and CDR2 SVGIG (reference sequence). The trim removed 3 bases at V and 5 bases at J, leaving 4 bases unmatched. This CDR3 is built from 15 residues. CDR3 protein: CAWRTSGRAGDTQYF. The CDR3 DNA follows: TGTGCCTGGAGGACTAGCGGGAGGGCGGGAGATACGCAGTATTTT.

The chain has TRBV5-1 and TRBJ1-5; perhaps TRBD1 as D (6 bases). Trimming shortened V by 0 bases and J by 7 bases, and 11 bases separated the two germline ends. The CDR3 covers 14 residues. The germline V gene has CDR1 SGHRS and CDR2 YFSETQ. CDR3 DNA sequence: TGCGCCAGCAGCTTGGGAGGTCAGGGGCAGCCCCAGCATTTT. This codes for CASSLGGQGQPQHF.

The chain carries TRBV29-1 and TRBJ1-2, with TRBD1 identical over 10 bases. The CDR3 spans 15 residues. Germline loops: CDR1 SQVTM, CDR2 ANQGSEA. Unmatched junction bases numbered 6, after V lost 3 bases and J lost 2 bases. The CDR3 region is CSVEQGQGINYGYTF. The CDR3 region has the DNA TGCAGCGTTGAGCAGGGACAGGGGATCAACTATGGCTACACCTTC.

This chain joins TRBV4-2 and TRBJ2-7, with D maybe TRBD2 (5 bases). This CDR3 has 14 amino acids. Germline CDR1 LGHNA, CDR2 YNFKEQ. V was clipped by 4 bases and J by 2 bases, with 12 bases between them. CDR3 in amino acids: CASSPGLRPYEQYF. CDR3 nucleotides: TGTGCCAGCAGCCCCGGACTGAGACCCTACGAGCAGTACTTC.

The CDR3, as DNA: TGTGCCAGCAGTTCCTTATGGGCACAAGAGACCCAGTACTTC. Its translation is CASSSLWAQETQYF. This rearrangement joins TRBV28 to TRBJ2-5, with D unresolved. This CDR3 has 14 amino acids. Germline lookup yields CDR1 MDHEN and CDR2 SYDVKM. V dropped 4 bases and J dropped 2 bases, with 11 bases sitting between them.

This chain uses TRBV7-9 with TRBJ2-1, with a tentative D call TRBD1 (6 bases). Trimming stripped 8 bases from V and 8 bases from J, with 16 bases between. The CDR3 length is 13 residues. Germline assignment: CDR1 SEHNR and CDR2 FQNEAQ (reference sequence). The CDR3 DNA is TGTGCCAGCGTTCGAGGGGGTCACGATGAGCAGTTCTTC. Its protein is CASVRGGHDEQFF.